Listed below are T cell receptor beta chains from one sample, sequenced in a study of blood T cell repertoires in COVID-19. Clones were read by immunoSEQ multiplex PCR, and TCRdb kept only the in-frame ones, dropping some. The table has more than 150,000 clones, 84% seen once. Sequenced: peripheral blood. Every receptor here comes from a man younger than 35 with active or convalescent COVID-19. Both conserved end residues are part of each CDR3. D genes are given only for firm matches. The size field is filled for only some rows; it gives once, few, many or a size class.

TRBJ2-3 NA TRBD1 TRBV18 CASSQNRGTTDTQYF TGTGCCAGCTCACAGAACAGGGGGACGACAGATACGCAGTATTTT
TRBJ1-5 NA NA TRBV19 CASSIPRAWGDNQPQHF TGTGCCAGTAGTATTCCCAGGGCGTGGGGTGACAATCAGCCCCAGCATTTT
TRBJ1-5 NA NA TRBV2 CASSVGGGQPQHF TGTGCCAGTTCCGTGGGGGGAGGGCAGCCCCAGCATTTT
TRBJ2-1 NA NA TRBV18 CASSPEQGFYNEQFF TGTGCCAGCTCACCGGAGCAGGGCTTCTACAATGAGCAGTTCTTC
TRBJ2-3 NA NA TRBV11-2 CASSLGLASGTDTQYF TGTGCCAGCAGCTTAGGGTTGGCTAGCGGCACAGATACGCAGTATTTT
TRBJ1-1 NA NA TRBV14 CASSQDSGAGGEAFF TGTGCCAGCAGCCAAGATTCGGGAGCCGGGGGTGAAGCTTTCTTT
TRBJ2-5 once NA TRBV9 CASSVGGEETQYF TGTGCCAGCAGCGTAGGGGGGGAAGAGACCCAGTACTTC
TRBJ2-5 few NA TRBV7-9 CASSSGRQGGKETQYF TGTGCCAGCAGCTCCGGTCGACAGGGAGGAAAAGAGACCCAGTACTTC
TRBJ2-5 NA NA TRBV18 CASSPSLTQETQYF TGTGCCAGCTCACCATCCCTAACGCAAGAGACCCAGTACTTC
TRBJ1-3 NA NA TRBV18 CASSPTVSSGNTIYF TGTGCCAGCTCACCAACGGTGAGCTCTGGAAACACCATATATTTT
TRBJ2-5 NA TRBD2 TRBV27 CASRSTGTKRYQETQYF TGTGCCAGCAGGAGCACCGGGACTAAAAGATACCAAGAGACCCAGTACTTC
TRBJ2-2 NA TRBD1 TRBV11-3 CASSTGTGTGELFF TGTGCCAGCTCGACAGGGACAGGGACCGGGGAGCTGTTTTTT
TRBJ2-3 once NA TRBV5-4 CASSLDPRSGGTDTQYF TGTGCCAGCAGCTTGGATCCCAGATCCGGGGGCACAGATACGCAGTATTTT
TRBJ2-3 NA TRBD1 TRBV24-1 CATSDLDGQGSDTQYF TGTGCCACCAGTGATTTAGATGGACAGGGGTCAGATACGCAGTATTTT
TRBJ1-2 NA NA TRBV5-4 CASSLAGNYGYTF TGTGCCAGCAGCTTGGCGGGGAACTATGGCTACACCTTC
TRBJ1-2 NA TRBD1 TRBV9 CASSASGQQLYGYTF TGTGCCAGCAGCGCATCGGGACAGCAACTCTATGGCTACACCTTC
TRBJ2-3 NA TRBD2 TRBV25-1 CASSDSSGLATDTQYF TGTGCCAGCAGTGACTCCTCGGGACTAGCTACAGATACGCAGTATTTT
TRBJ2-5 NA TRBD1 TRBV19 CASTSTGSETQYF TGTGCCAGTACCTCGACAGGGAGTGAGACCCAGTACTTC
TRBJ1-3 NA NA TRBV18 CASSPPGVSGNTIYF TGTGCCAGCTCTCCGCCAGGGGTCTCTGGAAACACCATATATTTT
TRBJ2-7 NA TRBD1 TRBV6-6 CASTRDRVVNEQYF TGTGCCAGCACCCGGGACAGGGTAGTAAACGAGCAGTACTTC
TRBJ2-1 NA TRBD2 TRBV10-2 CASRSGGSGNEQFF TGCGCCAGCAGGAGCGGGGGGAGCGGGAATGAGCAGTTCTTC
TRBJ2-3 NA NA TRBV29-1 CSVAGDNTDTQYF TGCAGCGTTGCAGGGGACAACACAGATACGCAGTATTTT
TRBJ1-1 NA TRBD1 TRBV11-2 CASSNGQGVLNTEAFF TGTGCCAGCAGCAACGGACAGGGGGTATTGAACACTGAAGCTTTCTTT
TRBJ2-7 NA NA TRBV6-5 CASRADNYEQYF TGTGCCAGCAGGGCCGACAACTACGAGCAGTACTTC
TRBJ2-7 NA TRBD2 TRBV28 CASSSAGDPSYEQYF TGTGCCAGCAGTTCAGCGGGGGACCCCTCCTACGAGCAGTACTTC
TRBJ2-5 NA NA TRBV18 CASSPGTPQETQYF TGTGCCAGCTCACCGGGGACTCCTCAAGAGACCCAGTACTTC
TRBJ2-7 NA TRBD1 TRBV12-3/TRBV12-4 CASSPRQGVEQYF TGTGCCAGCAGTCCGCGACAGGGAGTCGAGCAGTACTTC
TRBJ1-2 NA NA TRBV6-5 CASQNTLNYGYTF TGTGCCAGCCAAAATACACTAAACTATGGCTACACCTTC
TRBJ2-2 NA TRBD2 TRBV7-9 CASRLAGGMNTGELFF TGTGCCAGCCGACTAGCGGGGGGGATGAACACCGGGGAGCTGTTTTTT
TRBJ1-1 NA TRBD1 TRBV19 CASSRKQGALTEAFF TGTGCCAGTAGCCGAAAACAGGGGGCTCTCACTGAAGCTTTCTTT
TRBJ2-3 NA NA TRBV3-1/TRBV3-2 CASSQERDTQYF TGTGCCAGCAGCCAAGAACGGGATACGCAGTATTTT
TRBJ1-2 few NA TRBV3-1/TRBV3-2 CASSQGANYGYTF TGTGCCAGCAGCCAGGGGGCGAACTATGGCTACACCTTC
TRBJ2-3 NA NA TRBV2 CASSVSDTQYF TGTGCCAGCAGTGTCTCAGATACGCAGTATTTT
TRBJ1-1 NA NA TRBV5-6 CASSFGSGGPRTEAFF TGTGCCAGCAGCTTTGGGTCAGGCGGGCCCCGCACTGAAGCTTTCTTT
TRBJ2-5 NA NA TRBV13 CASSWGVRGQETQYF TGTGCCAGCAGCTGGGGAGTCAGAGGCCAAGAGACCCAGTACTTC
TRBJ1-2 few NA TRBV19 CASTRAGLLNYGYTF TGTGCCAGTACTAGGGCGGGGCTACTGAACTATGGCTACACCTTC
TRBJ2-5 NA TRBD1 TRBV18 CASSVGTGVKTQYF TGTGCCAGCTCGGTTGGGACAGGGGTAAAGACCCAGTACTTC
TRBJ1-2 NA TRBD1 TRBV19 CASTGQVGYGYTF TGTGCCAGCACCGGACAGGTGGGATATGGCTACACCTTC
TRBJ2-7 NA TRBD2 TRBV9 CASSGQTSGSPYEQYF TGTGCCAGCAGCGGCCAGACTAGCGGGAGCCCCTACGAGCAGTACTTC
TRBJ2-5 NA TRBD2 TRBV29-1 CSVYQGGAETQYF TGCAGCGTTTATCAGGGAGGGGCAGAGACCCAGTACTTC
TRBJ1-1 NA NA TRBV14 CASSPTRQGEAFF TGTGCCAGCAGCCCTACACGGCAGGGTGAAGCTTTCTTT
TRBJ2-2 NA TRBD1 TRBV19 CASSTTGTGELFF TGTGCCAGTAGCACGACAGGGACCGGGGAGCTGTTTTTT
TRBJ2-7 NA NA TRBV5-5 CASSLSSTSYEQYF TGTGCCAGCAGCTTATCCTCGACATCTTACGAGCAGTACTTC
TRBJ2-7 NA TRBD1 TRBV15 CATSVGTAAYEQYF TGTGCCACCAGCGTCGGGACAGCTGCCTACGAGCAGTACTTC
TRBJ1-6 NA NA TRBV15 CATSRDLAEGSPLHF TGTGCCACCAGCAGAGATTTAGCGGAGGGATCACCCCTCCACTTT
TRBJ1-4 NA NA TRBV2 CASRGLIEKLFF TGTGCCAGCAGGGGACTTATAGAAAAACTGTTTTTT
TRBJ1-6 NA TRBD1 TRBV7-8 CASSPRQGARNSPLHF TGTGCCAGCAGCCCCCGACAGGGGGCCAGGAATTCACCCCTCCACTTT
TRBJ2-3 NA NA TRBV18 CASSPYNGRESDTQYF TGTGCCAGCTCACCATATAACGGGAGAGAGTCAGATACGCAGTATTTT
TRBJ2-1 NA TRBD2 TRBV18 CASSPASGSFLNNEQFF TGTGCCAGCTCACCAGCTAGCGGGTCCTTCCTAAACAATGAGCAGTTCTTC
TRBJ1-2 NA TRBD1 TRBV20-1 CSASGSTGGVYGYTF TGCAGTGCTAGTGGGTCGACAGGGGGCGTATATGGCTACACCTTC
TRBJ2-3 NA TRBD2 TRBV9 CASSVGPGLAGATQYF TGTGCCAGCAGCGTAGGACCGGGACTAGCGGGTGCTACGCAGTATTTT
TRBJ2-7 NA TRBD2 TRBV30 CAWSVGLAGKGQYF TGTGCCTGGAGTGTCGGACTAGCGGGTAAGGGGCAGTACTTC
TRBJ1-3 NA TRBD1 TRBV5-1 CASSPDRGSSGNTIYF TGCGCCAGCAGCCCGGACAGGGGAAGCTCTGGAAACACCATATATTTT